These 15 T cell receptor beta chains share one sample of origin, sequenced in a study of cytomegalovirus exposure and HLA in healthy donors. PCR employed 60 Vbeta and 13 Jbeta primers. TCRdb's table, derived via immunoSEQ multiplex PCR, lists solely in-frame clones and lacks some. The sample carries 100,000 to 150,000 clones, roughly 78% recorded once. The specimen sequenced was PBMCs. These receptors all come from a woman between 40 and 50 years old in good health and CMV-seronegative.

This chain links TRBV9 with TRBJ2-1; weak D call: TRBD2 (6 bases). The CDR3 is made up of 15 amino acids. Trimming stripped 7 bases from V and 9 bases from J, with 23 bases between. Germline CDR1 is SGDLS and CDR2 is YYNGEE. The CDR3 DNA sequence: TGTGCCAGCGGCCCCGGGACTGAGCTCTCCATTGAGCAGTTCTTC. Residues: CASGPGTELSIEQFF.

On this clone: A far more abundant clone sits one base away, making this likely a read error. The same CDR3 arises from other DNA sequences in this sample as well. The gene calls are TRBV4-1 and TRBJ2-4; a weak D match, TRBD1 (5 bases). The V end was cut by 0 bases, the J end by 6 bases, with 15 bases between. Germline V gives CDR1 MGHRA, CDR2 YSYEKL. This CDR3 has 16 residues. Written as DNA, the CDR3 is TGCGCCAGCAGCCAAGATCAGGGCGGTTGGGGAAACATTCAGTACTTC. Encoded protein: CASSQDQGGWGNIQYF.

This chain links TRBV19 with TRBJ1-2; TRBD1 aligns across 7 bases. V trimming: 4 bases; J trimming: 7 bases; junction bases outside the gene matches: 6. The CDR3 extends over 13 amino acids. Germline V gene data show CDR1 as LNHDA and CDR2 as SQIVND (reference sequence). DNA of the CDR3: TGTGCCAGTAGTACCACCGGGACAGTTGGCTACACCTTC. Protein sequence: CASSTTGTVGYTF.

CDR3 sequence reads: CASSQDVGHVRSYTF. The CDR3 nucleotides read TGCGCCAGCAGCCAAGACGTCGGACACGTAAGGAGCTACACCTTC. The chain employs TRBV4-1 and TRBJ1-2, with D possibly being TRBD1 (5 bases). Germline values: CDR1 MGHRA, CDR2 YSYEKL. The CDR3 runs to 15 residues. Trimming left V 0 bases short and J 9 bases short, with 17 bases between.

About this clone: The sample contains more than one DNA sequence encoding this CDR3. The V call is TRBV7-9, the J call TRBJ1-1; TRBD1 agrees at 7 bases. Germline loops: CDR1 SEHNR, CDR2 FQNEAQ (reference sequence). The CDR3 loop spans 16 amino acids. V shed 4 bases, J shed 0 bases, and the junction held 8 bases outside the gene matches. The CDR3 reads CASSSTRTGMNTEAFF. The CDR3 coding sequence is TGTGCCAGCAGCTCAACTCGGACAGGAATGAACACTGAAGCTTTCTTT.

The rearrangement links TRBV7-2 to TRBJ2-7, with no clear D. From germline, CDR1 is SGHTA and CDR2 FQGNSA. This CDR3 contains 14 residues. Trimming pared 6 bases from V and 4 bases from J, leaving 16 bases between. The CDR3 loop is CASSSGRSSYEQYF. The CDR3 DNA follows: TGTGCCAGCAGTTCAGGTCGTTCTTCGTACGAGCAGTACTTC.

As to this clone: One end of the junction fails to match germline, which may point to a read error. V and J are TRBV2 and TRBJ2-4, with TRBD1 identical over 10 bases. The CDR3 runs to 14 residues. Germline V gene data show CDR1 as SNHLY and CDR2 as FYNNEI. CDR3: CASSEGTGANSQYF. In DNA, the CDR3 is TGTGCCAGCAGTGAGGGGACAGGGGCGAACAGTCAGTACTTC.

This chain connects TRBV5-6 to TRBJ2-1; D call uncertain. Germline lookup yields CDR1 SGHDT and CDR2 YYEEEE. Between the trimmed V and J ends, which lost 4 bases and 9 bases, there was a span of 17 bases. The CDR3 has 14 amino acids. The CDR3 DNA is TGTGCCAGCAGCGTCGGCTACCGAGGCGGTGAGCAGTTCTTC. Protein: CASSVGYRGGEQFF.

V usage is TRBV7-9 and J usage is TRBJ1-2, with D possibly being TRBD1 (5 bases). Germline CDR1 and CDR2: SEHNR and FQNEAQ (reference sequence). The CDR3 extends over 13 amino acids. The germline V and J ends were trimmed by 3 bases and 5 bases, with 10 bases remaining between them. The CDR3 DNA sequence: TGTGCCAGCAGCTTTCCAGGGCTTTATGGCTACACCTTC. Translating it yields CASSFPGLYGYTF.

The DNA for the CDR3 is TGTGCCAGCAGCCTACCTCTTAGGACAGGCGGACTAGCGGGAAACGAGCAGTACTTC. Protein product: CASSLPLRTGGLAGNEQYF. The V call is TRBV7-9, the J call TRBJ2-7, with TRBD2 matching 12 bases. The CDR3 consists of 19 residues. Looked up from germline, CDR1 is SEHNR and CDR2 is FQNEAQ (reference sequence). V shed 5 bases, J shed 5 bases, and the junction held 19 bases outside the gene matches.

The chain employs TRBV15 and TRBJ2-5; 7 bases map to TRBD1. Looked up from germline, CDR1 is LNHNV and CDR2 is YYDKDF (reference sequence). There are 15 residues in the CDR3. The V gene end was trimmed by 0 bases and the J gene end by 4 bases; junction bases not matched to a gene: 5. CDR3: CATSRDRAGGETQYF. In DNA form, the CDR3 reads TGTGCCACCAGCAGAGATCGGGCAGGGGGAGAGACCCAGTACTTC. Filled out from reference TRBV15 and TRBJ2-5, the complete variable domain reads DAMVIQNPRYQVTQFGKPVTLSCSQTLNHNVMYWYQQKSSQAPKLLFHYYDKDFNNEADTPDNFQSRRPNTSFCFLDIRSPGLGDTAMYLCATSRDRAGGETQYFGPGTRLLVL.

The CDR3 nucleotides are TGTGCCAGCAGCTTAGGAGCAGGGGAACAAGAGACCCAGTACTTC. Amino acids: CASSLGAGEQETQYF. V usage is TRBV7-2 and J usage is TRBJ2-5; D may be TRBD1 (6 bases). V was cut by 1 base and J by 2 bases, with 11 bases left in between. Germline CDR1 SGHTA, CDR2 FQGNSA. This CDR3 spans 15 amino acids.

DNA of the CDR3: TGTGCCAGCAGTACTAGCGGGACCAGGGGCAGCGAGCAGTACTTC. This encodes CASSTSGTRGSEQYF. J is TRBJ2-7 and V is TRBV7-2; 10 bases fit TRBD2. This CDR3 region has 15 residues. Germline lookup yields CDR1 SGHTA and CDR2 FQGNSA. The trim removed 6 bases at V and 6 bases at J, leaving 11 bases unmatched.

This chain uses TRBV7-2 with TRBJ2-5; TRBD2 aligns across 13 bases. With V trimmed by 3 bases and J by 5 bases, 6 bases remained unmatched. From germline, CDR1 is SGHTA and CDR2 FQGNSA. The CDR3 sequence is 16 residues long. The DNA of the CDR3 is TGTGCCAGCAGCTTCGGACTAGCGGGAGTCCGGGAGACCCAGTACTTC. Protein product: CASSFGLAGVRETQYF.

The chain recombines TRBV4-1 with TRBJ1-5; 11 bases fit TRBD1. V lost 2 bases, J lost 7 bases, and 4 bases stayed unmatched. This CDR3 spans 15 amino acids. Germline CDR1 MGHRA, CDR2 YSYEKL. The CDR3 sequence is CASSQSRDRGQPQHF. CDR3 sequence (DNA): TGCGCCAGCAGCCAATCGCGGGACAGGGGGCAGCCCCAGCATTTT.